These 12 T cell receptor beta chains share one sample of origin, sequenced in a study of shared clonotypes between healthy human individuals. Method: immunoSEQ multiplex PCR; TCRdb's copy keeps in-frame clones and lacks some. The sample has over 700,000 clones; over 55% are singletons. The sequencing input was memory CD4+ T cells sorted from blood. The subset here: CD45RA-negative fraction. The receptor source for this set is a woman in her 30s in good health.

This sequence joins TRBV5-6 and TRBJ2-3; 7 bases line up with TRBD1. The CDR3 consists of 13 residues. The germline V gene encodes CDR1 SGHDT and CDR2 YYEEEE. Trimming at V came to 3 bases and at J to 5 bases, leaving 3 bases not matched to a gene. The CDR3: CASSYRGGDTQYF. The CDR3, as DNA: TGTGCCAGCAGCTACAGGGGTGGAGATACGCAGTATTTT.

This chain uses TRBV18 with TRBJ1-5; D unclear. The CDR3 is 15 amino acids. Germline CDR1 is KGHSH and CDR2 is LQKENI. The ends were cut back, 6 bases at V and 0 bases at J, with 12 bases in the middle. CDR3 loop: CASSAGRNSNQPQHF. CDR3 nucleotide sequence: TGTGCCAGCTCGGCGGGGAGGAATAGCAATCAGCCCCAGCATTTT.

To note about this clone: Distinct nucleotide sequences in the sample also encode this CDR3. This chain uses TRBV18 with TRBJ1-3; 7 bases align to TRBD1. With V trimmed by 6 bases and J by 3 bases, 8 bases remained unmatched. The CDR3 has 15 amino acids. The germline V gene encodes CDR1 KGHSH and CDR2 LQKENI. DNA of the CDR3: TGTGCCAGCTCTCTTAATACAGGGGATGGAAACACCATATATTTT. It translates to CASSLNTGDGNTIYF.

The chain combines TRBV7-8 with TRBJ2-7; 9 bases line up with TRBD1. The CDR3 has 15 amino acids. The germline V gene has CDR1 SGHVS and CDR2 FQNEAQ. The trim removed 9 bases at V and 4 bases at J, leaving 13 bases unmatched. CDR3 nucleotide sequence: TGTGCCAGTCTATTCGGGGGACAGGGATTGTACGAGCAGTACTTC. Residues: CASLFGGQGLYEQYF.

This clone came up a few times. The identical CDR3 is also encoded by other nucleotide sequences in the sample. The rearrangement uses TRBV5-1 and TRBJ2-7; 9 bases align to TRBD1. The CDR3 runs 15 residues. CDR1 and CDR2 from the germline V gene are SGHRS and YFSETQ. V lost 4 bases to trimming and J lost 5 bases; unmatched junction nucleotides: 10. The CDR3 sequence: CASSLGDRDLDEQYF. In DNA, the CDR3 is TGCGCCAGCAGCCTAGGGGACAGGGACCTCGACGAGCAGTACTTC.

The chain combines TRBV6-1 with TRBJ1-4; D not certain. From germline, CDR1 is MNHNS and CDR2 SASEGT. With 7 bases removed from V and 0 bases from J, the gap between germline ends came to 9 bases. The CDR3 extends over 14 amino acids. The CDR3 here is CASTATATNEKLFF. The CDR3 region has the DNA TGTGCCAGCACAGCAACCGCAACTAATGAAAAACTGTTTTTT.

This sequence joins TRBV7-9 and TRBJ2-2; the D gene is possibly TRBD2 (6 bases). The V gene lost 11 bases and the J gene lost 4 bases, with 11 bases spanning the gap. CDR1 and CDR2 from the germline V gene are SEHNR and FQNEAQ (reference sequence). The CDR3 extends over 12 amino acids. This CDR3 is CAGRGGTGELFF. For the CDR3, the DNA is TGTGCCGGGCGGGGTGGCACCGGGGAGCTGTTTTTT.

The rearrangement uses TRBV19 and TRBJ2-7; 9 bases are a match to TRBD1. Germline lookup yields CDR1 LNHDA and CDR2 SQIVND (reference sequence). The CDR3 contains 15 residues. Trimming took 6 bases from V and 1 from J; bases not matched to a gene: 7. The CDR3 loop is CASSTTGTGSYEQYF. CDR3 nucleotide sequence: TGTGCCAGTAGCACAACCGGGACAGGGTCCTACGAGCAGTACTTC.

The chain carries TRBV5-1 and TRBJ2-3, with 8 bases identical to TRBD1. V lost 3 bases to trimming and J lost 5 bases; unmatched junction nucleotides: 5. CDR3 length: 14 amino acids. Germline CDR1 is SGHRS and CDR2 is YFSETQ. The CDR3 sequence is CASSSGQGIDTQYF. The CDR3 region has the DNA TGCGCCAGCAGCTCCGGACAGGGTATAGATACGCAGTATTTT. Based on the CDR3 plus reference TRBV5-1 and TRBJ2-3, the full variable domain is KAGVTQTPRYLIKTRGQQVTLSCSPISGHRSVSWYQQTPGQGLQFLFEYFSETQRNKGNFPGRFSGRQFSNSRSEMNVSTLELGDSALYLCASSSGQGIDTQYFGPGTRLTVL.

The V gene is TRBV6-1, the J gene TRBJ2-2; 8 positions match TRBD1. J gave up 4 bases and V 3 bases, and 7 bases lay outside the gene matches. This CDR3 spans 16 amino acids. In germline, CDR1 is MNHNS, CDR2 SASEGT. The CDR3, as DNA: TGTGCCAGCAGTGAGATAGGACAGGGAGCCACCGGGGAGCTGTTTTTT. Residues: CASSEIGQGATGELFF.

The chain links TRBV5-1 to TRBJ2-1; 9 nucleotides line up with TRBD2. Germline trimming cut 3 bases from V and 2 bases from J; bases unmatched to any gene: 9. Germline lookup yields CDR1 SGHRS and CDR2 YFSETQ. This CDR3 has 17 amino acids. CDR3 in DNA: TGCGCCAGCAGCTCGTTTACTAGCGGGTCTACCTACAATGAGCAGTTCTTC. This translates into CASSSFTSGSTYNEQFF.

This clone was found a few times. The chain is built from TRBV5-4 and TRBJ2-3; 8 nucleotides align to TRBD2. The trim removed 2 bases at V and 0 bases at J, leaving 2 bases unmatched. CDR1 and CDR2 from the germline V gene are SGHNT and YYREEE (reference sequence). The CDR3 length is 15 residues. The CDR3 DNA sequence: TGTGCCAGCAGCTTAGCGGGAGCCAGCACAGATACGCAGTATTTT. Amino acid sequence: CASSLAGASTDTQYF.